Listed here are 31 T cell receptor beta chains from one sample, sequenced in a study of cytomegalovirus exposure and HLA in healthy donors. 60 Vbeta and 13 Jbeta primers were used in PCR. Generated by immunoSEQ multiplex PCR, the TCRdb table keeps only in-frame clones and is missing some. The sample lists over 150,000 clones; 80% were seen once. Sequencing used PBMCs. All receptors derive from a woman between 35 and 50 years old in good health and CMV-seropositive.

This chain joins TRBV11-2 and TRBJ2-7, with 9 bases aligning to TRBD1. V was pared by 3 bases and J by 6 bases, with 9 bases of the junction left unmatched. Germline V lookup: CDR1 SGHAT, CDR2 FQNNGV. CDR3 size: 15 residues. The CDR3 spells CASSFRTGASGEQYF. For the CDR3, the DNA is TGTGCCAGCAGCTTCAGGACAGGGGCGTCGGGCGAGCAGTACTTC.

The rearrangement links TRBV27 to TRBJ2-1, with 7 bases identical to TRBD2. The CDR3 runs 16 residues. Trimming cost V 4 bases and J 7 bases; bases outside gene matches: 13. Per the germline V gene, CDR1 is MNHEY and CDR2 is SMNVEV (reference sequence). The CDR3 nucleotides are TGTGCCAGCAGTTCCTTGGGGCGGGAGCCTCGGAATGAGCAGTTCTTC. Protein: CASSSLGREPRNEQFF.

V and J are TRBV18 and TRBJ2-7, with 9 bases that match TRBD1. V dropped 1 base and J dropped 5; count of bases not matched to a gene: 3. The CDR3 length is 14 residues. Germline V gene sequence: CDR1 KGHSH, CDR2 LQKENI. CDR3 coding DNA: TGTGCCAGCTCACCACGACAGGGGGGAAACGAGCAGTACTTC. This translates into CASSPRQGGNEQYF.

In DNA form, the CDR3 reads TGTGCCAGTAGTCGAGGACAGGGAGATACCTACGAGCAGTACTTC. This encodes CASSRGQGDTYEQYF. This rearrangement joins TRBV19 to TRBJ2-7; 8 positions agree with TRBD1. The length of the CDR3 is 15 residues. Germline assignment: CDR1 LNHDA and CDR2 SQIVND (reference sequence). The junction had 8 bases not matched to a gene; V was cut back by 5 bases and J by 2 bases.

In this sample, this clone turned up a few times. The chain links TRBV30 to TRBJ2-1; 10 bases fit TRBD2. The J segment lost 3 bases and the V segment lost 7 bases, leaving 6 bases of the junction unmatched. CDR3 length: 14 residues. Per germline, CDR1 GTSNPN and CDR2 SVGIG (reference sequence). In DNA, the CDR3 is TGTGCCTTGGGGACTAGCGACGTCTACAATGAGCAGTTCTTC. This translates into CALGTSDVYNEQFF.

The rearrangement joins TRBV7-9 to TRBJ1-2; D unclear. The germline gives CDR1 SEHNR, CDR2 FQNEAQ (reference sequence). The CDR3 spans 15 residues. The V and J ends lost 0 bases and 0 bases respectively, with 8 bases between them. CDR3 residues: CASSLATPTNYGYTF. The DNA for the CDR3 is TGTGCCAGCAGCTTAGCGACTCCGACTAACTATGGCTACACCTTC.

This clone was seen only once. This sequence joins TRBV6-1 and TRBJ2-5; TRBD1 might be the D (6 bases). The better agreement between TRBJ2-7 and the DNA end casts doubt on the J call. There are 15 residues in the CDR3. Germline V gene data show CDR1 as MNHNS and CDR2 as SASEGT. DNA of the CDR3: TGTGCCAGCAGGACCCTGGGGGCAATCTCCTACGAGCAGTACTTC. It translates to CASRTLGAISYEQYF.

This chain joins TRBV5-8 and TRBJ2-7, with a tentative D call TRBD2 (6 bases). V was cut by 7 bases and J by 2 bases, with 16 bases left in between. The CDR3 contains 14 residues. The germline V gene encodes CDR1 SGHTS and CDR2 YDEGEE. The CDR3 region has the DNA TGTGCCAGCGGACCCGGGAGAATGCCCTACGAGCAGTACTTC. Amino acids: CASGPGRMPYEQYF.

This chain uses TRBV6-1 with TRBJ2-7; D possibly corresponds to TRBD2 (5 bases). The V gene's germline CDR1 is MNHNS and CDR2 SASEGT. V was pared by 0 bases and J by 4 bases, with 13 bases between. The length of the CDR3 is 15 residues. DNA for the CDR3: TGTGCCAGCAGTGAAGCGCCTTTCGGCGGGTACGAGCAGTACTTC. Protein sequence: CASSEAPFGGYEQYF.

The rearrangement joins TRBV27 to TRBJ2-7; 7 positions agree with TRBD2. Germline assignment: CDR1 MNHEY and CDR2 SMNVEV (reference sequence). J lost 7 bases, V lost 7 bases, and 10 bases had no gene match. This CDR3 is built from 13 residues. CDR3 bases: TGTGCCAGCACCGGGACTACCTTTGGAGAGCAGTACTTC. Residues: CASTGTTFGEQYF.

J is TRBJ1-1 and V is TRBV5-6; 7 bases map to TRBD1. V gave up 6 bases and J gave up 3 bases; unmatched junction bases: 5. Germline V CDR1 and CDR2: SGHDT, YYEEEE. The CDR3 sequence is 13 residues long. The CDR3 sequence is CASKYRGDTEAFF. The CDR3 DNA reads as TGTGCCAGCAAATACAGGGGTGACACTGAAGCTTTCTTT.

The V and J genes are TRBV19 and TRBJ2-1, with 8 bases aligning to TRBD2. Germline CDR1 reads LNHDA; CDR2 reads SQIVND (reference sequence). This CDR3 is 17 amino acids long. Trimming cost V 0 bases and J 0 bases; bases outside gene matches: 4. The CDR3 loop reads CASSIDTSGGSYNEQFF. DNA for the CDR3: TGTGCCAGTAGTATAGACACTAGCGGAGGCTCCTACAATGAGCAGTTCTTC.

The chain combines TRBV7-3 with TRBJ1-1; the D gene is possibly TRBD1 (6 bases). This CDR3 region has 13 residues. Germline V gene lookup returns CDR1 SGHTA and CDR2 FQGTGA. The ends were cut back, 8 bases at V and 0 bases at J, with 10 bases in the middle. The chain's CDR3 is CASRGTMNTEAFF. CDR3 nucleotides: TGTGCCAGCCGAGGGACAATGAACACTGAAGCTTTCTTT.

This chain joins TRBV27 and TRBJ1-5; 8 bases agree with TRBD1. V lost 5 bases to trimming and J lost 6 bases; unmatched junction nucleotides: 15. Looked up from germline, CDR1 is MNHEY and CDR2 is SMNVEV (reference sequence). The CDR3 has 17 amino acids. CDR3 in amino acids: CASSKIAGTGVGQPQHF. In DNA form, the CDR3 reads TGTGCCAGCAGTAAAATCGCCGGGACAGGAGTTGGTCAGCCCCAGCATTTT.

The chain carries TRBV2 and TRBJ2-1, with 11 bases lining up with TRBD1. The length of the CDR3 is 15 residues. J gave up 5 bases and V 6 bases, and 6 bases lay outside the gene matches. CDR1 and CDR2 (germline): SNHLY, FYNNEI. CDR3: CASREDRGRHNEQFF. CDR3 in DNA: TGTGCCAGCAGGGAGGACAGGGGGCGGCACAATGAGCAGTTCTTC.

A note on this clone: One junction end does not reproduce the germline sequence, and a read error may be involved. This sample includes further DNA sequences coding for the same CDR3. The chain has TRBV29-1 and TRBJ2-1; D is possibly TRBD2 (5 bases). CDR1 and CDR2 from the germline V gene are SQVTM and ANQGSEA. The length of the CDR3 is 13 residues. The CDR3 region is CSVVRSSYNEQFF. The CDR3 DNA sequence: TGTAGCGTCGTCAGAAGCTCCTACAATGAGCAGTTCTTC.

Note on this clone: At one end the junction does not follow the germline gene, possibly because of a read error. The chain links TRBV5-6 to TRBJ2-7; 8 positions agree with TRBD2. Germline assignment: CDR1 SGHDT and CDR2 YYEEEE. The CDR3 covers 14 residues. The DNA of the CDR3 is TGTGCCGGCAGCCTCGGGGGGGTTTCCTACGAGCAGTACTTC. Protein sequence: CAGSLGGVSYEQYF. Full variable domain (remainder filled in from reference TRBV5-6 and TRBJ2-7): DAGVTQSPTHLIKTRGQQVTLRCSPKSGHDTVSWYQQALGQGPQFIFQYYEEEERQRGNFPDRFSGHQFPNYSSELNVNALLLGDSALYLCAGSLGGVSYEQYFGPGTRLTVT.

The chain uses TRBV28 and TRBJ2-7, with D unclear. V was pared by 3 bases and J by 4 bases, with 13 bases between. The CDR3 is 14 amino acids. Germline values: CDR1 MDHEN, CDR2 SYDVKM. The CDR3 DNA reads as TGTGCCAGCAGTTTGTCGCCTAGTGGGTACGAGCAGTACTTC. Encoded protein: CASSLSPSGYEQYF.

V and J are TRBV19 and TRBJ2-1, with D possibly being TRBD2 (6 bases). The CDR3 runs 14 residues. Germline V gene sequence: CDR1 LNHDA, CDR2 SQIVND (reference sequence). V lost 7 bases and J lost 3, with 13 bases in between. The CDR3 nucleotides are TGTGCCAGTAATCCGGGAGTGGGCTACAATGAGCAGTTCTTC. It encodes CASNPGVGYNEQFF.

The rearrangement uses TRBV5-1 and TRBJ2-1; D is perhaps TRBD1 (5 bases). Germline CDR1 SGHRS, CDR2 YFSETQ. The V end lost 1 base, the J end lost 6 bases, and 8 bases lay between the germline ends. This CDR3 region has 13 residues. The CDR3 region is CASSLTGSNEQFF. The CDR3 coding sequence is TGCGCCAGCAGCTTGACAGGTTCCAATGAGCAGTTCTTC.

This chain joins TRBV5-1 and TRBJ1-1; TRBD1 matches at 8 bases. CDR3 size: 15 residues. The germline V gene encodes CDR1 SGHRS and CDR2 YFSETQ. V dropped 0 bases and J dropped 6; count of bases not matched to a gene: 7. The CDR3 protein is CASSLDGDRWAEAFF. In DNA form, the CDR3 reads TGCGCCAGCAGCTTGGACGGGGACAGGTGGGCTGAAGCTTTCTTT.

The chain couples TRBV7-6 to TRBJ2-5; possible D gene TRBD1, 5 bases. This CDR3 contains 15 residues. The V and J ends lost 4 bases and 9 bases respectively, with 21 bases between them. Germline CDR1 and CDR2: SGHVS and FNYEAQ. DNA for the CDR3: TGTGCCAGCAGCTCGATAAGTGGGGCCGGGTCGTCCCAGTACTTC. Translated, it gives CASSSISGAGSSQYF.

This chain joins TRBV7-9 and TRBJ1-2; TRBD1 is a possible D gene (5 bases). V dropped 5 bases and J dropped 6 bases, with 16 bases sitting between them. Germline CDR1 reads SEHNR; CDR2 reads FQNEAQ (reference sequence). The CDR3 length is 14 residues. The CDR3 DNA reads as TGTGCCAGCAGCCCCAGGGAGGGGAGAGATGGCTACACCTTC. Protein sequence: CASSPREGRDGYTF.

This clone has only a few counts. The rearrangement uses TRBV11-2 and TRBJ2-3, with 12 positions matching TRBD2. Per the germline V gene, CDR1 is SGHAT and CDR2 is FQNNGV. V shed 5 bases, J shed 2 bases, and the junction held 5 bases outside the gene matches. The CDR3 runs to 16 residues. As DNA, the CDR3 is TGTGCCAGCAGCCCCGGGACTAGCGGGTCCACAGATACGCAGTATTTT. Protein sequence: CASSPGTSGSTDTQYF.

The V gene is TRBV11-2, the J gene TRBJ1-4, with D hard to call. The ends were cut back, 5 bases at V and 4 bases at J, with 11 bases in the middle. Germline V gene sequence: CDR1 SGHAT, CDR2 FQNNGV. The CDR3 sequence is 14 residues long. CDR3 nucleotides: TGTGCCAGCAGCGGGTGGGGAGTTAATGAAAAACTGTTTTTT. The encoded protein is CASSGWGVNEKLFF.

This sequence joins TRBV28 and TRBJ1-2; weak D call: TRBD1 (5 bases). V shed 6 bases and J shed 2 bases, with 10 bases lying between them. CDR3 length: 13 residues. Germline CDR1 MDHEN, CDR2 SYDVKM. The CDR3 here is CASRLRQNYGYTF. CDR3 nucleotide sequence: TGTGCCAGCAGGCTGAGACAGAACTATGGCTACACCTTC.

The chain links TRBV27 to TRBJ2-7, with 7 bases lining up with TRBD2. The V segment lost 6 bases and the J segment 0 bases; nucleotides outside the gene matches: 5. The CDR3 is made up of 14 amino acids. Germline CDR1 is MNHEY and CDR2 is SMNVEV (reference sequence). The CDR3 reads CASSLGGISYEQYF. CDR3 in DNA: TGTGCCAGCAGCCTGGGAGGGATCTCCTACGAGCAGTACTTC.

This chain uses TRBV5-1 with TRBJ2-2, with TRBD2 identical over 7 bases. V lost 1 base to trimming and J lost 4 bases; unmatched junction nucleotides: 7. Germline loops: CDR1 SGHRS, CDR2 YFSETQ. The length of the CDR3 is 16 residues. The CDR3 region has the DNA TGCGCCAGCAGCTTGACCCAGCGGGATATCACCGGGGAGCTGTTTTTT. It translates to CASSLTQRDITGELFF.

The rearrangement joins TRBV18 to TRBJ2-5; a weak D match, TRBD2 (6 bases). Per germline, CDR1 KGHSH and CDR2 LQKENI. CDR3 length: 15 amino acids. The V end lost 2 bases, the J end lost 4 bases, and 14 bases lay between the germline ends. The CDR3 nucleotides are TGTGCCAGCTCACCAGCTCGCGGGATGGGAGAGACCCAGTACTTC. Translated: CASSPARGMGETQYF.

The chain joins TRBV10-1 to TRBJ2-7, with a tentative D call TRBD1 (6 bases). The V gene's germline CDR1 is WNHNN and CDR2 SYGVQD (reference sequence). CDR3 length equals 13 residues. Trimming removed 5 bases from V and 6 bases from J, with 14 bases in between. The CDR3 bases are TGCGCCAGCAGTACAGGGAATTCAGTCGAGCAGTACTTC. It codes for CASSTGNSVEQYF.

This clone was picked up one time. The rearrangement uses TRBV29-1 and TRBJ1-2; 8 bases line up with TRBD1. Looked up from germline, CDR1 is SQVTM and CDR2 is ANQGSEA. Germline trimming cut 4 bases from V and 3 bases from J; bases unmatched to any gene: 7. The CDR3 consists of 14 residues. In DNA form, the CDR3 reads TGCAGCGTTGTTGACAGGGGTTGGGACTATGGCTACACCTTC. Translating gives CSVVDRGWDYGYTF.